One T cell receptor beta chain is described in this entry. Profiled with immunoSEQ multiplex PCR; TCRdb holds only in-frame clones, not every one. The sample records 180,000 or so clones, approximately 88% being singletons. The sample comes from a study of blood T cell repertoires in COVID-19. This CDR3 is built from 13 residues. V was pared by 5 bases and J by 0 bases, with 5 bases between. Germline V CDR1 and CDR2: SEHNR, FQNEAQ (reference sequence). The chain recombines TRBV7-9 with TRBJ2-4; no reliable D call. The sample taken for sequencing was peripheral blood. This TCR came from a man in his forties with acute or convalescent COVID-19. The CDR3 reads CASSPLAKNIQYF. DNA of the CDR3: TGTGCCAGCAGCCCCTTAGCCAAAAACATTCAGTACTTC.